The clone carrying this TCR beta chain was recorded a few times. The antigen is not known. Using immunoSEQ multiplex PCR, the repertoire was profiled, and TCRdb retains in-frame clones only, with some absent. The sample comprises roughly 100,000 clones, around 88% of which are singletons, and over 6% rests with the top ten. The data belong to a study of radiation and T cells in renal cell carcinoma. Across the whole study: Nephrectomy followed 15 Gy stereotactic body radiation by 4 weeks. Study results and limitations: Without pretreatment biopsies, baseline tumor clonotype presence was undetermined. From baseline, blood top tumor clonotypes peaked at 2 weeks post-radiation.

Trimming left V 4 bases short and J 0 bases short, with 13 bases between. The CDR3 has 16 residues. Germline V CDR1 and CDR2: SGHVS, FNYEAQ. Noted time point: baseline pretreatment blood. Noted treatment: 15 Gy SBRT to primary tumor, nephrectomy 4 weeks later. The source is a man aged 50-59 years with renal cell carcinoma. The V and J genes are TRBV7-6 and TRBJ1-3; D perhaps matches TRBD1 (5 bases). The sequenced sample was blood, obtained from a patient whose treatment included radiotherapy and nephrectomy. The CDR3 protein is CASSYRTSSSGNTIYF. The CDR3, as DNA: TGTGCCAGCAGCTATCGGACATCCTCCTCTGGAAACACCATATATTTT. The complete variable domain, with remaining parts taken from reference TRBV7-6 and TRBJ1-3, reads GAGVSQSPRYKVTKRGQDVALRCDPISGHVSLYWYRQALGQGPEFLTYFNYEAQQDKSGLPNDRFSAERPEGSISTLTIQRTEQRDSAMYRCASSYRTSSSGNTIYFGEGSWLTVV.